A single sample gave rise to the 2 T cell receptor beta chains below, sequenced in a study of read filtering for tumor transcriptome and immune sequencing. From 300 to 450 ng of RNA, a library with molecular barcoded alpha/delta and beta/gamma adaptors was made. TCRdb called the reads again in MiXCR, with one record for every CDR3 protein. The table shows over 45,000 distinct CDR3 sequences, with approximately 22% occurring only once. The sequencing sample was made of a population of CD138-negative cells sorted from bone marrow. The receptors come from a donor at least 40 years old with multiple myeloma.

With regard to this clonotype: One base separates it from a far larger clone, so it is likely a read error. The chain joins TRBV12-3 or TRBV12-4 to TRBJ1-1; D gene uncertain. This CDR3 region has 14 residues. CDR3 protein: CASSPLSVNAEAFF. The CDR3 DNA reads as TGTGCCAGCAGTCCGTTGAGTGTGAACGCTGAAGCTTTCTTT.

This clonotype occurred many times. The chain is built from TRBV4-1 and TRBJ2-2; 7 bases fit TRBD1. The CDR3 length is 15 residues. CDR1 is MGHRA and CDR2 is YSYEKL in the germline V gene. Trimming took 2 bases from V and 4 from J; bases not matched to a gene: 4. CDR3 sequence: CASSQRTGATGELFF. CDR3 nucleotide sequence: TGCGCCAGCAGCCAACGTACAGGGGCCACCGGGGAGCTGTTTTTT.